The sequence of this T cell receptor beta chain was determined in a study of blood T cell repertoires in COVID-19. Study at large: Sites across the United States, Italy and Spain contributed samples from acute and convalescent COVID-19. Sample material is recorded as cDNA or gDNA derived from T cells, B-cell-depleted T cells, or PBMCs.

Germline V lookup: CDR1 MNHEY, CDR2 SMNVEV (reference sequence). The CDR3 consists of 14 residues. As originally analysed: Estimation of nucleated cell counts relied on the amplification of reference gene primers. Generated by immunoSEQ multiplex PCR, the TCRdb table keeps only in-frame clones and is missing some. That table supplies the V and J calls and clone size; D and trimming were determined from the DNA. This table has 150,000 to 200,000 clones, about 81% appearing once. Sequencing was performed on peripheral blood. This clonotype was sampled from a human donor in a cohort sampled during active COVID-19. This chain joins TRBV27 and TRBJ1-6; D is undetermined. CDR3 loop: CVFGRSSYNSPLHF. CDR3 nucleotides: TGTGTGTTTGGGCGAAGCTCCTATAATTCACCCCTCCACTTT.